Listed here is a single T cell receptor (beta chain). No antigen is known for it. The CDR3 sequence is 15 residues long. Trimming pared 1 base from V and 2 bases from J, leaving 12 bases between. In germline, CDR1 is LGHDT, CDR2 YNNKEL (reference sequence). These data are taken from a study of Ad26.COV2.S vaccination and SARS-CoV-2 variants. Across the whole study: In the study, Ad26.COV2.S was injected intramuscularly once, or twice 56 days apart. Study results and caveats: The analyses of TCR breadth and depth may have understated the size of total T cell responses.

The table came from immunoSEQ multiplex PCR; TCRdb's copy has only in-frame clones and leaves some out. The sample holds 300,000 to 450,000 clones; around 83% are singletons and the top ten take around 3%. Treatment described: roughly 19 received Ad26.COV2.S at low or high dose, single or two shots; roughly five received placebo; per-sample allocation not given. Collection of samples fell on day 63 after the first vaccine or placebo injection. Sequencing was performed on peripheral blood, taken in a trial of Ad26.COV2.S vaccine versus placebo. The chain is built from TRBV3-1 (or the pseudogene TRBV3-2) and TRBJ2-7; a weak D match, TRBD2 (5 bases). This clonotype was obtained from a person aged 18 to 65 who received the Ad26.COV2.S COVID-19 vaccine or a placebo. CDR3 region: CASSQAPSGPYEQYF. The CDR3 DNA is TGTGCCAGCAGCCAAGCCCCAAGCGGCCCCTACGAGCAGTACTTC.